Following are 25 T cell receptor beta chains from one sample sequenced in a study of identical twins. In TCRdb, the 5' RACE reads were re-called with MiXCR into one record per CDR3 protein. In the table there are fewer than 900,000 distinct CDR3 sequences, 18% of which are singletons. Another study also made use of these data, one on T cells expressing NK-cell markers.

The specimen was PBMCs. The receptors derive from a woman between 18 and 29 years old in good health.

This clonotype was seen at least ten times. The chain is built from TRBV5-1 and TRBJ2-3; TRBD2 matches at 9 bases. The germline V gene has CDR1 SGHRS and CDR2 YFSETQ. This CDR3 is built from 14 residues. The J segment lost 7 bases and the V segment lost 2 bases, leaving 5 bases of the junction unmatched. The CDR3 region has the DNA TGCGCCAGCAGCTTACGCGGGAGGGCAAATACGCAGTATTTT. This sequence encodes CASSLRGRANTQYF.

About this clonotype: A read error may account for a junction end that differs from germline. J is TRBJ1-1 and V is TRBV10-3; D gene uncertain. Germline assignment: CDR1 ENHRY and CDR2 SYGVKD. There are 13 residues in the CDR3. CDR3 in amino acids: CAISGQLNTEVFF. CDR3 nucleotide sequence: TGTGCCATCAGTGGTCAGCTTAACACTGAAGTTTTCTTT.

The rearrangement uses TRBV12-3 or TRBV12-4 and TRBJ1-1; maybe TRBD1 (5 bases). V lost 6 bases, J lost 7 bases, and 12 bases lay in between. There are 12 residues in the CDR3. The CDR3 region is CASSRDSYEAFF. The CDR3 DNA is TGTGCCAGCAGCCGAGACAGCTATGAAGCTTTCTTT.

Written as DNA, the CDR3 is TGCGCCAGCAGCTTGGATTGGGGGGTCTTGGATACGCAGTATTTT. Encoded protein: CASSLDWGVLDTQYF. The chain links TRBV5-1 to TRBJ2-3; TRBD2 is a possible D gene (6 bases). The CDR3 contains 15 residues. CDR1 and CDR2 (germline): SGHRS, YFSETQ. V lost 0 bases, J lost 6 bases, and 14 bases lay in between.

The chain couples TRBV3-1 to TRBJ2-1; D is undetermined. This CDR3 is built from 17 residues. Per the germline V gene, CDR1 is LGHDT and CDR2 is YNNKEL (reference sequence). Trimming removed 3 bases from V and 0 bases from J, with 15 bases in between. CDR3 loop: CASSQKQDGYSYNEQFF. In DNA, the CDR3 is TGTGCCAGCAGCCAGAAGCAGGACGGCTACTCCTACAATGAGCAGTTCTTC.

This clonotype showed up just a few times. V and J are TRBV4-3 and TRBJ2-1; D is ambiguous. This CDR3 spans 12 amino acids. Germline lookup yields CDR1 LGHNA and CDR2 YSLEER. Trimming cost V 0 bases and J 10 bases, with 7 bases left between them. Written as DNA, the CDR3 is TGCGCCAGCAGCCAAGATCTTGCGGAGCAGTTCTTC. Its protein product is CASSQDLAEQFF.

This clonotype was observed a handful of times. This chain joins TRBV29-1 and TRBJ1-2, with D unresolved. V gave up 4 bases and J gave up 4 bases, with 10 bases separating them. Germline CDR1 reads SQVTM; CDR2 reads ANQGSEA. The CDR3 consists of 12 residues. CDR3 sequence: CSVVRAAYGYTF. CDR3 bases: TGCAGCGTTGTTAGGGCGGCCTATGGCTACACCTTC.

The chain joins TRBV20-1 to TRBJ2-1, with TRBD2 matching 8 bases. Per the germline V gene, CDR1 is DFQATT and CDR2 is SNEGSKA (reference sequence). The CDR3 is made up of 15 amino acids. Unmatched junction bases numbered 8, after V lost 5 bases and J lost 2 bases. The CDR3 DNA sequence: TGCAGTGCTCCCCATAGCGGGAACCCCTACAATGAGCAGTTCTTC. The encoded protein is CSAPHSGNPYNEQFF.

The chain is built from TRBV4-2 and TRBJ2-7; no firm D call. Trimming left V 2 bases short and J 2 bases short, with 10 bases between. Germline CDR1 reads LGHNA; CDR2 reads YNFKEQ. The CDR3 covers 14 residues. The CDR3 protein is CASSQNFGAYEQYF. The CDR3 DNA reads as TGTGCCAGCAGCCAAAACTTCGGCGCCTACGAGCAGTACTTC.

This clonotype came up once. The chain links TRBV12-3 or TRBV12-4 to TRBJ2-7; TRBD2 agrees at 8 bases. The CDR3 is 14 residues long. With 5 bases clipped from V and 4 bases from J, the junction kept 7 bases outside the gene matches. This chain's CDR3 is CASSLFAGGYEQYF. CDR3 DNA sequence: TGTGCCAGCAGTCTCTTCGCGGGGGGTTACGAGCAGTACTTC.

This clonotype showed up just a few times. The chain is built from TRBV4-3 and TRBJ2-3; 7 positions match TRBD1. The CDR3 is 13 amino acids. Germline loops: CDR1 LGHNA, CDR2 YSLEER. The ends lost 0 bases at V and 8 bases at J; junction bases unmatched: 2. The CDR3 protein is CASSQDNRGTQYF. In nucleotides, the CDR3 is TGCGCCAGCAGCCAAGATAACAGGGGTACGCAGTATTTT.

The chain joins TRBV20-1 to TRBJ2-3, with 7 bases lining up with TRBD2. CDR1 DFQATT and CDR2 SNEGSKA come from the germline V gene (reference sequence). This CDR3 is built from 15 residues. Trimming removed 0 bases from V and 3 bases from J; junction bases left unmatched: 6. CDR3 sequence (DNA): TGCAGTGCTAGAGATCTCAGCGGGGCTACAGATACGCAGTATTTT. It specifies CSARDLSGATDTQYF.

The V call is TRBV5-1, the J call TRBJ2-2, with D possibly being TRBD2 (5 bases). CDR1 is SGHRS and CDR2 is YFSETQ in the germline V gene. The V end was cut by 3 bases, the J end by 0 bases, with 12 bases between. The length of the CDR3 is 16 residues. The CDR3 sequence: CASSSLGASNTGELFF. CDR3 nucleotide sequence: TGCGCCAGCAGCTCTTTGGGAGCCTCGAACACCGGGGAGCTGTTTTTT.

The chain is built from TRBV7-2 and TRBJ2-3; D assignment may be TRBD1 or TRBD2 (6 bases each). The CDR3 spans 13 residues. Looked up from germline, CDR1 is SGHTA and CDR2 is FQGNSA. V lost 3 bases and J 8 bases, leaving 12 bases between the germline ends. The CDR3 region is CASSFRGGGTQYF. The CDR3 nucleotides read TGTGCCAGCAGCTTCCGAGGGGGAGGTACGCAGTATTTT.

This clonotype was recorded once. The chain employs TRBV29-1 and TRBJ2-6; D is uncertain. Trimming stripped 5 bases from V and 2 bases from J, with 13 bases between. The length of the CDR3 is 15 residues. The germline CDR1 and CDR2 sequences are SQVTM and ANQGSEA. CDR3 loop: CSVYPDGTGANVLTF. The DNA for the CDR3 is TGCAGCGTTTACCCTGACGGAACTGGGGCCAACGTCCTGACTTTC.

The chain uses TRBV12-3 or TRBV12-4 and TRBJ2-7; TRBD1 agrees at 7 bases. Trimming at V came to 7 bases and at J to 3 bases, leaving 12 bases not matched to a gene. This CDR3 has 15 residues. As DNA, the CDR3 is TGTGCCAGCACCTTCCATGAACGGACAGGCTACGAGCAGTACTTC. Protein sequence: CASTFHERTGYEQYF.

The table lists this clonotype with a few counts. The chain employs TRBV5-6 and TRBJ2-3; perhaps TRBD2 as D (5 bases). This CDR3 has 13 amino acids. V gave up 0 bases and J gave up 8 bases, with 10 bases separating them. Germline V gives CDR1 SGHDT, CDR2 YYEEEE. The CDR3, as DNA: TGTGCCAGCAGCTTGGCCGCGGCGGGTACGCAGTATTTT. Amino acids: CASSLAAAGTQYF.

This clonotype was picked up a small number of times. This chain joins TRBV12-3 or TRBV12-4 and TRBJ2-2; weak D call: TRBD1 (6 bases). The CDR3 sequence is 14 residues long. The ends were cut back, 7 bases at V and 5 bases at J, with 14 bases in the middle. CDR3 residues: CASTADRLTGELFF. CDR3 DNA: TGTGCCAGCACCGCTGACAGGCTAACCGGGGAGCTGTTTTTT.

This clonotype appeared a few times. J is TRBJ2-4 and V is TRBV6-5; weak D call: TRBD2 (5 bases). This CDR3 spans 14 amino acids. Germline values: CDR1 MNHEY, CDR2 SVGAGI. V was shortened by 2 bases and J by 2 bases, with 7 bases between the two germline ends. The CDR3: CASSYPGTKNIQYF. The CDR3 nucleotides read TGTGCCAGCAGTTACCCCGGGACCAAAAACATTCAGTACTTC.

V is TRBV20-1 and J is TRBJ2-5; D uncertain. Germline V gene sequence: CDR1 DFQATT, CDR2 SNEGSKA (reference sequence). The CDR3 sequence is 15 residues long. The V end was cut by 6 bases, the J end by 5 bases, with 22 bases between. CDR3 in amino acids: CSAERGAVDRETQYF. The CDR3 DNA reads as TGCAGTGCGGAGAGAGGTGCTGTCGATAGGGAGACCCAGTACTTC.

The chain joins TRBV12-3 or TRBV12-4 to TRBJ1-1; the D gene is possibly TRBD1 (6 bases). This CDR3 is 17 amino acids long. Deletions cut 9 bases from V and 1 base from J, with 24 bases between. CDR3 residues: CASNYGRGVGGNTEAFF. The CDR3 DNA sequence: TGTGCCAGTAACTACGGTAGGGGGGTTGGAGGGAACACTGAAGCTTTCTTT.

The chain recombines TRBV30 with TRBJ2-5; possibly TRBD2 for D (6 bases). Germline CDR1 is GTSNPN and CDR2 is SVGIG (reference sequence). The ends were cut back, 0 bases at V and 4 bases at J, with 18 bases in the middle. This CDR3 has 16 residues. This CDR3 reads CAWSVLRLVIRETQYF. CDR3 nucleotides: TGTGCCTGGAGTGTTTTACGACTAGTGATCAGAGAGACCCAGTACTTC.

This CDR3 reads CASSPARDTQYF. DNA for the CDR3: TGTGCCAGCAGCCCCGCACGAGATACGCAGTATTTT. V is TRBV11-2 and J is TRBJ2-3; D is unclear. The germline CDR1 and CDR2 sequences are SGHAT and FQNNGV. V was pared by 5 bases and J by 5 bases, with 8 bases between. The CDR3 runs to 12 residues. Together with reference TRBV11-2 and TRBJ2-3, the CDR3 gives the full variable domain: EAGVAQSPRYKIIEKRQSVAFWCNPISGHATLYWYQQILGQGPKLLIQFQNNGVVDDSQLPKDRFSAERLKGVDSTLKIQPAKLEDSAVYLCASSPARDTQYFGPGTRLTVL.

This clonotype was seen more than once but under ten times. The gene calls are TRBV4-3 and TRBJ2-7; the D call may be TRBD1 or TRBD2 (6 bases each). The CDR3 consists of 13 residues. The germline CDR1 and CDR2 sequences are LGHNA and YSLEER. V was pared by 2 bases and J by 6 bases, with 11 bases between. The CDR3 DNA reads as TGCGCCAGCAGCCAACGGGGGCGGAGCGAGCAGTACTTC. Encoded protein: CASSQRGRSEQYF.

This clonotype was picked up a small number of times. The chain uses TRBV7-8 and TRBJ2-3; D tentatively fits TRBD1 or TRBD2 (5 bases each). V was shortened by 7 bases and J by 1 base, with 12 bases between the two germline ends. CDR1 is SGHVS, CDR2 FQNEAQ, per germline. This CDR3 is built from 14 residues. This CDR3 is CASKQGVRTDTQYF. The CDR3 DNA reads as TGTGCCAGCAAGCAGGGAGTTCGCACAGATACGCAGTATTTT. The full variable domain, rest sourced from reference TRBV7-8 and TRBJ2-3, is GAGVSQSPRYKVAKRGQDVALRCDPISGHVSLFWYQQALGQGPEFLTYFQNEAQLDKSGLPSDRFFAERPEGSVSTLKIQRTQQEDSAVYLCASKQGVRTDTQYFGPGTRLTVL.